Each of the 2 T cell receptor beta chains below was sequenced from the same sample in a study of blood T cells in healthy people across ages. Through a sample-barcoded 5' primer and a J-beta primer mix, a second PCR was run for about 7 to 12 cycles. A single record per CDR3 protein comes from TCRdb applying MiXCR to the 5' RACE reads. This table holds about 800,000 distinct CDR3 sequences, 46% found once. Sequenced material: blood. These receptor sequences come from a man aged 80 or over in good health.

The chain recombines TRBV7-2 with TRBJ2-4, with 10 bases that match TRBD2. Trimming took 1 base from V and 15 from J; bases not matched to a gene: 6. Germline loops: CDR1 SGHTA, CDR2 FQGNSA. The CDR3 extends over 13 amino acids. The CDR3 reads CASSLELAGPPYF. The DNA for the CDR3 is TGTGCCAGCAGCTTAGAACTAGCGGGGCCTCCGTACTTC.

The chain couples TRBV29-1 to TRBJ2-1, with 11 bases identical to TRBD1. CDR3 length equals 15 residues. V lost 7 bases to trimming and J lost 3 bases; unmatched junction nucleotides: 8. Germline CDR1 and CDR2: SQVTM and ANQGSEA. The chain's CDR3 is CSAEGGQGGYNEQFF. The CDR3 nucleotides are TGCAGCGCAGAGGGGGGACAGGGGGGCTACAATGAGCAGTTCTTC.